This note documents a single T cell receptor (beta chain) sequence. Its cognate antigen has yet to be identified. No clone much larger than this one lies a single base away; base qualities are absent. Amplification of TCR beta CDR3 regions was carried out from RNA transcripts. The first round of RT-PCR for the TCR CDR3 was performed with the HTBI primer set and the Qiagen OneStep RT-PCR kit. The libraries were constructed in a second round of multiplex PCR and then size-selected and purified. Libraries were sequenced paired-end with 100 bp reads on an Illumina HiSeq2000. Turning to the authors' computational methods: SOAPnuke was used to process the raw data, throwing out any read that contained adapters or uncalled bases, had a mean Phred below 15, or lacked an exact constant-primer or identifier match. High-quality paired reads were merged with COPE v1.2.5, and unique nucleotide sequences were defined as clonotypes. MiTCR v1.1 was used to align clonotypes to the IMGT TRBV, TRBD and TRBJ reference segments. The analysis was restricted to V-J combinations with a frequency above 0.0001, which together covered over 99% of the repertoires. A TCS score was defined as the ratio between F50 (clonal expansion) and ExV (chaos), using BLOSUM62-based TCRdist between CDR3 peptides within each V-J. Welch's t-statistics and random forest reduced just over 500 V-J features to about 12, which were used in a naive Bayes classifier (R e1071). TCRdb reprocessed the public reads (quality trimming at Q25 with fastp, clone calling with MiXCR) and kept in-frame beta chains. Rows merge per CDR3 protein into single entries with the most common DNA and genes. The V and J calls and clone size come from TCRdb's table, not from the authors' own analysis. The sample profile shows over 350,000 distinct CDR3 sequences; over 13% of them were found once. The leading ten clones occupy around 28% of the sample.

The record originates from a study of T cells in Graves' hyperthyroidism and ophthalmopathy (dated by TCRdb to between 2017 and 2020). As for the study more broadly: Peripheral blood samples were taken at the time of initial diagnosis, prior to any treatment. Following sampling, methimazole starting at 30 mg daily was given to hyperthyroidism patients, and high-dose intravenous methylprednisolone was given to ophthalmopathy patients. According to the paper, TCR Vbeta CDR3 sequencing was carried out on over 130 peripheral blood samples, which came from under 50 ophthalmopathy, roughly 75 hyperthyroidism and roughly 17 progressor patients. To identify distinguishing TCR V-J signatures, a discovery cohort of around 98 patients was used, comprising 43 with Graves' ophthalmopathy and approximately 57 with stable Graves' hyperthyroidism. Whether ophthalmopathy could be predicted prospectively was tested in an independent validation cohort made up of some 20 hyperthyroidism patients plus 17 patients who later progressed to ophthalmopathy. In addition, the study compared T-cell repertoires in thyroid tissue and in blood from roughly 6 Graves' hyperthyroidism patients. The 100 discovery patients were randomly divided into training and test sets at a 7:3 ratio.

The paper as a whole reports these results and caveats: No statistical method was used to set the sample size in advance, and investigators knew the group allocation. In validation, the model predicted progression to ophthalmopathy with 55% to 71% sensitivity and about 73% specificity, a median of approximately 6.5 months before onset. Most expanded thyroid clonotypes (frequency above 0.001) were also detected in blood, a finding suggesting that blood repertoires may reflect thyroid immune responses. Ophthalmopathy was separated from stable hyperthyroidism by a 13 V-J signature model, with 87.88% sensitivity and approximately 81% specificity obtained in cross-validation and 80%/75% obtained in testing.

Ophthalmopathy patients had moderately to severely active disease, with a Clinical Activity Score of 3 or more, a NOSPECS grade of 4 or more, and a disease duration of less than 3 months. The study excluded patients with uncontrolled infections, other autoimmune diseases, pregnancy or lactation. Diagnoses were based on clinical symptoms, serum thyroxine and TRAb, thyroid ultrasound and orbital computed tomography. Ficoll-Paque density gradient centrifugation was used to isolate PBMCs from 8 to 10 ml of fresh peripheral blood. Total RNA was extracted with Trizol reagent, and quality was checked on an Agilent 2100 Bioanalyzer. The germline V gene encodes CDR1 SGHRS and CDR2 YFSETQ. CDR3 length: 14 amino acids, cysteine to phenylalanine. The sequence is cut down to CDR3 DNA, 42 bases in frame from base 1. V and J are truncated by 5 bases and 4 bases respectively, leaving an intervening sequence of 12 bases.

The clonotype originates from a man aged 45-65 years with Graves' ophthalmopathy. The chain uses TRBV5-1 and TRBJ1-4, with the D gene uncertain. The sequenced sample was blood. CDR3 loop: CASRLRTVNEKLFF. The DNA sequence is as follows: TGCGCCAGCAGACTTAGGACGGTTAATGAAAAACTGTTTTTT.